The 30 T cell receptor beta chains below were found in one sample sequenced in a study of naive and memory T cell subsets (dated by TCRdb to about 2017). The method was UMI-ligation and nested PCR. These reads were obtained on an Illumina MiSeq. The ligated cDNA was amplified in four rounds of PCR with nested alpha and beta constant region primers together with the SP2 primer. In-frame beta chains were kept once TCRdb had trimmed the public reads at Q25 with fastp and called clones with MiXCR. Every entry covers one CDR3 protein and lists the most common genes and DNA from its rows. Here the sample has about 37,000 distinct CDR3 sequences; approximately 11% occur a single time. Approximately 4.1% of the sample is held by the ten biggest clonotypes. In the paper's terms, the treatment or condition label means: skin biopsy from PPD injection site in Mantoux-positive individual. The study described a robust, sensitive protocol for amplifying, sequencing and analyzing TCRs, using 3' ligation of a UMI-containing oligonucleotide to TCR cDNA.

The starting material was skin, obtained from a tuberculin skin test site. The receptors were gathered from an adult in good health.

The chain combines TRBV11-2 with TRBJ2-5; D may be TRBD1 or TRBD2 (5 bases each). Germline V gene sequence: CDR1 SGHAT, CDR2 FQNNGV. V was shortened by 7 bases and J by 9 bases, with 21 bases between the two germline ends. There are 14 residues in the CDR3. Here the CDR3 DNA reads TGTGCCAGCACCATCGACAGATCCATCGGGGCCCAGTACTTC. Its protein product is CASTIDRSIGAQYF.

The chain employs TRBV7-2 and TRBJ1-4, with 9 bases aligning to TRBD1. The germline gives CDR1 SGHTA, CDR2 FQGNSA. V lost 5 bases, J lost 4 bases, and 2 bases stayed unmatched. The CDR3 runs 14 residues. CDR3 amino acids: CASSGQGSNEKLFF. DNA of the CDR3: TGTGCCAGCAGCGGACAGGGGAGTAATGAAAAACTGTTTTTT.

This clonotype was seen many times. The gene calls are TRBV12-3 or TRBV12-4 and TRBJ2-7, with 9 positions matching TRBD2. There are 14 residues in the CDR3. V lost 0 bases and J lost 9; bases outside the gene matches: 6. CDR3 in DNA: TGTGCCAGCAGTTTAGCTGGTAGCGGGAGAGGGCAGTACTTC. This encodes CASSLAGSGRGQYF.

The chain employs TRBV7-2 and TRBJ2-2; TRBD2 agrees at 8 bases. CDR1 SGHTA and CDR2 FQGNSA come from the germline V gene. The CDR3 length is 14 residues. J lost 6 bases, V lost 2 bases, and 2 bases had no gene match. The CDR3 coding sequence is TGTGCCAGCAGCTTAACGGGGGGGCCCGGGGAGCTGTTTTTT. This gives the protein CASSLTGGPGELFF.

Ten or more counts support this clonotype. The J gene is TRBJ2-7, the V gene TRBV2, with 11 bases identical to TRBD1. V shed 6 bases and J 2 bases; nucleotides not matched to a gene: 3. The CDR3 length is 14 residues. Germline values: CDR1 SNHLY, CDR2 FYNNEI. The CDR3 nucleotides read TGTGCCAGCAGCCTGGGACAGGGGGCCTACGAGCAGTACTTC. As protein: CASSLGQGAYEQYF.

In this sample, this clonotype turned up many times. The J gene is TRBJ2-7, the V gene TRBV13; perhaps TRBD2 as D (5 bases). V was clipped by 3 bases and J by 7 bases, with 28 bases between them. Looked up from germline, CDR1 is PRHDT and CDR2 is FYEKMQ (reference sequence). The CDR3 loop spans 18 amino acids. This CDR3 is CASSFTSAWAVDYVEQYF. CDR3 DNA sequence: TGTGCCAGCAGCTTTACTTCGGCTTGGGCAGTAGACTACGTGGAGCAGTACTTC.

This clonotype was picked up many times. Being one base from a much bigger clone, this may be a read error. The chain joins TRBV20-1 to TRBJ2-5; 7 bases fit TRBD2. The CDR3 is 13 amino acids. Germline CDR1 is DFQATT and CDR2 is SNEGSKA (reference sequence). Germline trimming cut 2 bases from V and 5 bases from J; bases unmatched to any gene: 5. The CDR3 loop reads CSARKRGLETQYF. CDR3 DNA sequence: TGCAGTGCTAGAAAGCGGGGCCTCGAGACCCAGTACTTC.

This clonotype was seen repeatedly, ten times or more. The V and J genes are TRBV12-3 or TRBV12-4 and TRBJ2-2; 8 nucleotides line up with TRBD1. V shed 5 bases and J 7 bases; nucleotides not matched to a gene: 6. This CDR3 has 14 amino acids. CDR3 bases: TGTGCCAGCAGTACAGACAGGGGCATCGGGGAGCTGTTTTTT. It encodes CASSTDRGIGELFF.

V is TRBV2 and J is TRBJ2-3, with 7 bases matching TRBD2. With V trimmed by 4 bases and J by 1 base, 5 bases remained unmatched. The CDR3 extends over 15 amino acids. Germline-derived CDR1 and CDR2 are SNHLY and FYNNEI. DNA of the CDR3: TGTGCCAGCAGTGGATTTCTAGCGGGCACAGATACGCAGTATTTT. Encoded protein: CASSGFLAGTDTQYF.

This clonotype was seen at least ten times. CDR3: CASSLAGDELFF. The CDR3 DNA reads TGTGCCAGCAGCTTAGCAGGGGACGAGCTGTTTTTT. The chain is built from TRBV11-3 and TRBJ2-2; maybe TRBD1 (6 bases). From germline, CDR1 is SGHNT and CDR2 YENEEA. V was trimmed by 1 base and J by 11 bases, leaving 8 bases between them. The CDR3 has 12 residues.

The CDR3 is CASRTSGYEQYF. In nucleotides, the CDR3 is TGTGCCAGCAGGACCAGCGGGTACGAGCAGTACTTC. V and J are TRBV6-2 or TRBV6-3 and TRBJ2-7; D might be TRBD2 (6 bases). The germline V gene has CDR1 MNHEY and CDR2 SVGEGT. The CDR3 runs to 12 residues. Trimming removed 6 bases from V and 4 bases from J, with 10 bases in between.

The sample holds many counts of this clonotype. The rearrangement uses TRBV12-5 and TRBJ2-5, with TRBD1 matching over 11 bases. The CDR3 runs 17 residues. CDR1 and CDR2 from the germline V gene are LGHNT and FRNRAP. After removal of 1 base from V and 5 bases from J, the junction contained 9 bases not matched to a gene. The CDR3 is CASGLAGQGAIEETQYF. CDR3 coding DNA: TGTGCTAGTGGTTTGGCTGGACAGGGGGCGATTGAGGAGACCCAGTACTTC.

This clonotype occurred a few times. V usage is TRBV28 and J usage is TRBJ2-7; weak D call: TRBD1 (5 bases). Germline V lookup: CDR1 MDHEN, CDR2 SYDVKM. The ends were cut back, 5 bases at V and 3 bases at J, with 11 bases in the middle. This CDR3 is 13 amino acids long. The CDR3 DNA is TGTGCCAGCAGTGGGGCCAGGAACTACGAGCAGTACTTC. It translates to CASSGARNYEQYF.

This clonotype has just a few counts. The chain combines TRBV6-5 with TRBJ2-1; the match to TRBD2 covers 13 bases. CDR1 is MNHEY, CDR2 SVGAGI, per germline. The CDR3 totals 17 residues. V dropped 4 bases and J dropped 3; count of bases not matched to a gene: 6. The CDR3 DNA follows: TGTGCCAGCAGTTCTGGACTAGCGGGAGTAAGCTACAATGAGCAGTTCTTC. Translation gives CASSSGLAGVSYNEQFF.

This clonotype showed up just a few times. CDR3 DNA sequence: TGTGCCAGCAGCGAGAGGACAGGGAGCTACTACGAGCAGTACTTC. As protein: CASSERTGSYYEQYF. This sequence joins TRBV13 and TRBJ2-7, with 8 nucleotides matching TRBD1. This CDR3 has 15 amino acids. Germline V lookup: CDR1 PRHDT, CDR2 FYEKMQ (reference sequence). The V segment lost 5 bases and the J segment 3 bases; nucleotides outside the gene matches: 9.

The V and J genes are TRBV19 and TRBJ2-7, with TRBD2 matching 7 bases. Trimming cost V 1 base and J 4 bases; bases outside gene matches: 1. Germline assignment: CDR1 LNHDA and CDR2 SQIVND (reference sequence). The CDR3 length is 13 residues. The CDR3 reads CASSIGEGYEQYF. The CDR3 DNA reads TGTGCCAGTAGTATAGGGGAGGGTTACGAGCAGTACTTC.

The rearrangement joins TRBV27 to TRBJ2-5; weak D call: TRBD2 (6 bases). V lost 6 bases to trimming and J lost 2 bases, with 13 bases between them. CDR1 and CDR2 from the germline V gene are MNHEY and SMNVEV (reference sequence). CDR3 length: 14 amino acids. Here the CDR3 reads CASSLTRNQETQYF. The DNA for the CDR3 is TGTGCCAGCAGCTTGACTAGAAATCAAGAGACCCAGTACTTC.

The V and J genes are TRBV6-6 and TRBJ1-6; TRBD1 matches 8 bases. This CDR3 region has 15 residues. Looked up from germline, CDR1 is MNHNY and CDR2 is SVGAGI (reference sequence). V dropped 8 bases and J dropped 7; count of bases not matched to a gene: 10. This chain's CDR3 is CASSIQDRANSPLHF. CDR3 bases: TGTGCCAGCTCGATACAGGACAGGGCAAATTCACCCCTCCACTTT.

This clonotype occurred many times. This chain uses TRBV7-2 with TRBJ2-7; TRBD2 agrees at 10 bases. The CDR3 loop spans 15 amino acids. CDR1 is SGHTA and CDR2 is FQGNSA in the germline V gene. Trimming took 1 base from V and 4 from J; bases not matched to a gene: 4. The DNA for the CDR3 is TGTGCCAGCAGCTTAGAGGCTAGCGGGAGTTACGAGCAGTACTTC. Protein product: CASSLEASGSYEQYF.

V gene TRBV5-4 combines with J gene TRBJ2-7; 7 bases agree with TRBD2. The CDR3 is made up of 14 amino acids. V lost 7 bases, J lost 1 base, and 8 bases stayed unmatched. Looked up from germline, CDR1 is SGHNT and CDR2 is YYREEE (reference sequence). DNA of the CDR3: TGTGCCAGCGGGCAGCGGGATTTATCCTACGAGCAGTACTTC. Translation: CASGQRDLSYEQYF.

J is TRBJ1-5 and V is TRBV2, with no clear D. There are 15 residues in the CDR3. CDR1 and CDR2 (germline): SNHLY, FYNNEI. V was shortened by 2 bases and J by 4 bases, with 12 bases between the two germline ends. CDR3 nucleotides: TGTGCCAGCAGTGAACTGGGTATCAGGAATCAGCCCCAGCATTTT. Protein: CASSELGIRNQPQHF.

The chain joins TRBV27 to TRBJ2-5; 7 positions match TRBD1. Germline V gives CDR1 MNHEY, CDR2 SMNVEV (reference sequence). V lost 2 bases to trimming and J lost 1 base; unmatched junction nucleotides: 1. This CDR3 is built from 14 residues. CDR3 sequence: CASSLDRAQETQYF. DNA of the CDR3: TGTGCCAGCAGTTTAGACAGGGCCCAAGAGACCCAGTACTTC.

The V call is TRBV15, the J call TRBJ2-7; 9 bases agree with TRBD1. Germline loops: CDR1 LNHNV, CDR2 YYDKDF (reference sequence). The V and J ends lost 3 bases and 3 bases, in that order; junction bases with no gene match: 9. The CDR3 is made up of 16 amino acids. The CDR3 DNA sequence: TGTGCCACCAGCAGGCGAATCCCGGGACAGGGCTACGAGCAGTACTTC. Its protein is CATSRRIPGQGYEQYF.

The CDR3 reads CSASPGTASKGYTF. In DNA, the CDR3 is TGCAGTGCTAGTCCCGGGACCGCTTCTAAAGGCTACACCTTC. J is TRBJ1-2 and V is TRBV20-1; TRBD1 might be the D (5 bases). The CDR3 runs 14 residues. Deletions cut 3 bases from V and 8 bases from J, with 19 bases between. Germline V CDR1 and CDR2: DFQATT, SNEGSKA (reference sequence).

This clonotype was observed many times. This sequence joins TRBV29-1 and TRBJ1-1, with D perhaps TRBD1 (6 bases). Germline V gives CDR1 SQVTM, CDR2 ANQGSEA. The CDR3 is 12 residues long. Trimming took 4 bases from V and 2 from J, leaving 8 bases between them. The CDR3 nucleotides read TGCAGCGTTGCGACAGGAAACACTGAAGCTTTCTTT. It translates to CSVATGNTEAFF. The whole variable domain, filled in from reference TRBV29-1 and TRBJ1-1, reads SAVISQKPSRDICQRGTSLTIQCQVDSQVTMMFWYRQQPGQSLTLIATANQGSEATYESGFVIDKFPISRPNLTFSTLTVSNMSPEDSSIYLCSVATGNTEAFFGQGTRLTVV.

A few counts support this clonotype. The chain is built from TRBV10-3 and TRBJ2-7; 13 nucleotides agree with TRBD2. The V gene end was trimmed by 6 bases and the J gene end by 6 bases; junction bases not matched to a gene: 8. This CDR3 is 15 amino acids long. CDR1 and CDR2 (germline): ENHRY, SYGVKD. The DNA for the CDR3 is TGTGCCATCAGGGGAACCGGGACTAGCGGGACCGAGCAGTACTTC. Translating gives CAIRGTGTSGTEQYF.

In its sample, this clonotype was seen many times. The chain joins TRBV11-3 to TRBJ1-4; the match to TRBD1 covers 10 bases. Germline V gene lookup returns CDR1 SGHNT and CDR2 YENEEA. This CDR3 is 15 amino acids long. V shed 5 bases, J shed 8 bases, and the junction held 8 bases outside the gene matches. CDR3: CASSQRTGGNEKLFF. In DNA form, the CDR3 reads TGTGCCAGCAGCCAGAGGACAGGGGGAAACGAAAAACTGTTTTTT. Looking up the rest from reference TRBV11-3 and TRBJ1-4 gives the full variable domain: EAGVVQSPRYKIIEKKQPVAFWCNPISGHNTLYWYLQNLGQGPELLIRYENEEAVDDSQLPKDRFSAERLKGVDSTLKIQPAELGDSAVYLCASSQRTGGNEKLFFGSGTQLSVL.

This clonotype came up many times. The CDR3 DNA reads TGTGCCAGCAGCCTAGCTGCCTCTGGGGCCAACGTCCTGACTTTC. Protein sequence: CASSLAASGANVLTF. V gene TRBV11-2 combines with J gene TRBJ2-6; D possibly corresponds to TRBD2 (5 bases). The CDR3 is made up of 15 amino acids. Germline lookup yields CDR1 SGHAT and CDR2 FQNNGV. Trimming stripped 5 bases from V and 0 bases from J, with 8 bases between. Filled out from reference TRBV11-2 and TRBJ2-6, the complete variable domain reads EAGVAQSPRYKIIEKRQSVAFWCNPISGHATLYWYQQILGQGPKLLIQFQNNGVVDDSQLPKDRFSAERLKGVDSTLKIQPAKLEDSAVYLCASSLAASGANVLTFGAGSRLTVL.

This clonotype has just a few counts. The rearrangement uses TRBV9 and TRBJ2-3, with D uncertain. The germline CDR1 and CDR2 sequences are SGDLS and YYNGEE. There are 16 residues in the CDR3. V was cut by 4 bases and J by 2 bases, with 17 bases left in between. The CDR3 spells CASSPLLFGATDTQYF. Written as DNA, the CDR3 is TGTGCCAGCAGCCCACTTCTGTTTGGCGCCACAGATACGCAGTATTTT.

This clonotype was detected only a few times. The rearrangement uses TRBV27 and TRBJ2-1; TRBD1 matches at 8 bases. V was pared by 3 bases and J by 8 bases, with 15 bases of the junction left unmatched. This CDR3 is built from 17 residues. Germline-derived CDR1 and CDR2 are MNHEY and SMNVEV (reference sequence). The CDR3 reads CASSLVLRQGAGHEQFF. CDR3 nucleotide sequence: TGTGCCAGCAGTTTGGTTCTACGGCAGGGGGCAGGCCATGAGCAGTTCTTC.